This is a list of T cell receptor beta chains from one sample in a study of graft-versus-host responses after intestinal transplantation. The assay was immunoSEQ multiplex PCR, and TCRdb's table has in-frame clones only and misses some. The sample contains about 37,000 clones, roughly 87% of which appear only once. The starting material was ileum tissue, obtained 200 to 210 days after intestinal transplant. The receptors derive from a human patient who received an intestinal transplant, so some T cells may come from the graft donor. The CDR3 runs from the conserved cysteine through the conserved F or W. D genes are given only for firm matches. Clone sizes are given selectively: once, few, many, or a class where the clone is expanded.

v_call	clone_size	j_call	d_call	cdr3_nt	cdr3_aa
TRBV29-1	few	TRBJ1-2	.	TGCAGCGTTAAACCTTCCTCGGACAGCTATGGCTACACCTTC	CSVKPSSDSYGYTF
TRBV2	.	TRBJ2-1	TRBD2	TGTGCCAGCACCTCTTGGGGTTCTAGCGGGAGTGGATACAATGAGCAGTTCTTC	CASTSWGSSGSGYNEQFF
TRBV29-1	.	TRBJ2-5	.	TGCAGCGTTGCTAGGAACCAAGAGACCCAGTACTTC	CSVARNQETQYF
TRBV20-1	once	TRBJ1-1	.	TGCAGTGCTAGGCCGAATGAAGCTTTCTTT	CSARPNEAFF
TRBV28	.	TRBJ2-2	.	TGTGCCAGCAGGTCTAGCCGAACGAACACCGGGGAGCTGTTTTTT	CASRSSRTNTGELFF
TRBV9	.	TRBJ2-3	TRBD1	TGTGCCAGCAGCGTTGGGACAGTGCCTAGCACAGATACGCAGTATTTT	CASSVGTVPSTDTQYF
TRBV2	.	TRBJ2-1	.	TGTGCCAGCAGTGAAGAAGGAGATGAGCAGTTCTTC	CASSEEGDEQFF
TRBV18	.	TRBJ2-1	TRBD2	TGTGCCAGCTCACCGATTAGCGGGGAGCACAATGAGCAGTTCTTC	CASSPISGEHNEQFF
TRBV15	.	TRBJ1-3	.	TGTGCCACCAGCAGAGATCTAGGGATCCCATATTTT	CATSRDLGIPYF
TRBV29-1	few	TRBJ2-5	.	TGCAGCGCTACAGGCTTCCAAGAGACCCAGTACTTC	CSATGFQETQYF
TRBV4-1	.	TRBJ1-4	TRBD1	TGCGCCAGCAGCCAAGATCGAGACAGGGCTGCTAATGAAAAACTGTTTTTT	CASSQDRDRAANEKLFF
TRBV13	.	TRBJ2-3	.	TGTGCCAGCAGCTTACGCGGGGTTGATACGCAGTATTTT	CASSLRGVDTQYF
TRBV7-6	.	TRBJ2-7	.	TGTGCCAGCAGCTTAGTTGTAGGGACCGAGCAGTACTTC	CASSLVVGTEQYF
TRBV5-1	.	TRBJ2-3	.	TGCGCCAGCAGCTTGAACGCAGCTGGGACAGATACGCAGTATTTT	CASSLNAAGTDTQYF
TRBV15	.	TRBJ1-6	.	TGTGCCACCAGCAGCACCGGGGCACCGTATTCACCCCTCCACTTT	CATSSTGAPYSPLHF
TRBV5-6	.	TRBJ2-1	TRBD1	TGTGCCAGCAGCTTCGGACAGGCTAATGAGCAGTTCTTC	CASSFGQANEQFF
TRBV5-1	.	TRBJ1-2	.	TGCGCCAGCAGCTTGGAGACAGCCCGAGGGTATGGCTACACCTTC	CASSLETARGYGYTF
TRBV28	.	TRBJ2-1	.	TGTGCCAGCAGCCTCTACAATGAGCAGTTCTTC	CASSLYNEQFF
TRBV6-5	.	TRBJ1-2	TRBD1	TGTGCCAGCAGTCCGACAGGGTTCCCCTATGGCTACACCTTC	CASSPTGFPYGYTF
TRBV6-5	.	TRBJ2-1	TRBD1	TGTGCCAGCAGACCCCCAGGGGGAATCAATGAGCAGTTCTTC	CASRPPGGINEQFF
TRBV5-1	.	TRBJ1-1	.	TGCGCCAGCAGCTCGGACGAGGTGAACACTGAAGCTTTCTTT	CASSSDEVNTEAFF
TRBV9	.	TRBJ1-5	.	TGTGCCAGCAGCGTAGACTCGACCCTACAGGGGCCCCAGCATTTT	CASSVDSTLQGPQHF
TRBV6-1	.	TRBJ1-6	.	TGTGCCAGCAGTGCTTACAGGCAGACCAATTCACCCCTCCACTTT	CASSAYRQTNSPLHF
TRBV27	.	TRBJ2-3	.	TGTGCCAGCAGCACCGTATGGCAGGGGGGATTAAATACGCAGTATTTT	CASSTVWQGGLNTQYF
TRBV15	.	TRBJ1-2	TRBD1	TGTGCCACCAGCAGGTTGACAGGGACGGACTATGGCTACACCTTC	CATSRLTGTDYGYTF
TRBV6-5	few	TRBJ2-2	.	TGTGCCAGCAGTTACTCGGTGGACACCGGGGAGCTGTTTTTT	CASSYSVDTGELFF
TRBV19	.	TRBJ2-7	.	TGTGCCAGTAGTTCCGGGGTCGACGAGCAGTACTTC	CASSSGVDEQYF
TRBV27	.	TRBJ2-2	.	TGTGCCAGCAGTTTGATATCGTCGGGGACCGGGGAGCTGTTTTTT	CASSLISSGTGELFF
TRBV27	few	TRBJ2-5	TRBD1	TGTGCCAGCGCCGACAGGGGGCAAGAGACCCAGTACTTC	CASADRGQETQYF
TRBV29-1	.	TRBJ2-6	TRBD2	TGCAGCGTCCGGGGGGGGACTGGGGCCAACGTCCTGACTTTC	CSVRGGTGANVLTF
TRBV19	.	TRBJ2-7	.	TGTGCCAGTAGTAGGGATCTGAGCCCCTACGAGCAGTACTTC	CASSRDLSPYEQYF
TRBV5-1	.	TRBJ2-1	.	TGCGCCAGCAGCTTGGATGTACAGGGTTGGCGATTCTTC	CASSLDVQGWRFF
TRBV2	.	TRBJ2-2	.	TGTGCCAGCCTCGGAACAGGAAACCAGGGATGGACCGGGGAGCTGTTTTTT	CASLGTGNQGWTGELFF
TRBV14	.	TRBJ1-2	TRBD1	TGTGCCAGCAGCCGAACAACAGGGGTTGAAGGTGGCTACACCTTC	CASSRTTGVEGGYTF
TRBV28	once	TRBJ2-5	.	TGTGCCAGCAGCCGCTTACCCCGGGACAACCAAGAGACCCAGTACTTC	CASSRLPRDNQETQYF
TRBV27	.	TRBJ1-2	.	TGTGCCAGCAGTTTAGGACTCGGCTATGGCTACACCTTC	CASSLGLGYGYTF
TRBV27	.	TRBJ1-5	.	TGTGCCAGCAGTTTAGAAGGGGCTGGCAATCAGCCCCAGCATTTT	CASSLEGAGNQPQHF
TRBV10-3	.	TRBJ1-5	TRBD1	TGTGCCACCAGGGACAGGGTCAGCAATCAGCCCCAGCATTTT	CATRDRVSNQPQHF
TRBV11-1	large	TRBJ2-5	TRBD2	TGTGCCAGCAGCGAGACTAGCGGGGGTCAAGAGACCCAGTACTTC	CASSETSGGQETQYF
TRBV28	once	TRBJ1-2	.	TGTGCCAGCAGTGACCCGGGACCGCTCTATGGCTACACCTTC	CASSDPGPLYGYTF
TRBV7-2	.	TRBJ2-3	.	TGTGCCAGCAGCCCAGGAGGGAAGCTGGCAGATACGCAGTATTTT	CASSPGGKLADTQYF